These T cell receptor beta chains were read from a single sample in a study of Ad26.COV2.S vaccination and SARS-CoV-2 variants. The method was immunoSEQ multiplex PCR; TCRdb's version includes in-frame clones alone and lacks a portion of them. The sample holds about 440,000 clones; 80% to 95% are singletons and the top ten take approximately 4.3%. Sequencing used peripheral blood, obtained in a trial of Ad26.COV2.S vaccine versus placebo. Every receptor here comes from a person aged 18-60 years who received the Ad26.COV2.S COVID-19 vaccine or a placebo. The CDR3 runs from the conserved cysteine through the conserved F or W.

V	J	CDR3
TRBV18	TRBJ2-1	CASSVEGPGRLANEQFF
TRBV5-1	TRBJ2-6	CASSEGPSGANVLTF
TRBV28	TRBJ2-7	CASSYDVVNSYEQYF
TRBV27	TRBJ1-3	CASSSAGVGNTIYF
TRBV2	TRBJ2-7	CASQEMVLSYEQYF
TRBV20-1	TRBJ2-1	CSAKSYNEQFF
TRBV4-2	TRBJ2-1	CASSLTSGEQFF
TRBV6-4	TRBJ2-3	CASSDRGTGSPDTQYF
TRBV15	TRBJ2-7	CATSHRGSSYEQYF
TRBV19	TRBJ1-2	CASSISWSTNYGYTF
TRBV6-2/TRBV6-3	TRBJ2-2	CASSYPRFSGELFF
TRBV9	TRBJ1-1	CASSGQSENTEAFF